Described below is a single TCR beta chain sequence and its context. Its antigen is still unknown. Germline CDR1 is SQVTM and CDR2 is ANQGSEA. This CDR3 region has 16 residues. The data belong to a study of CXCR3-negative and CXCR3-positive naive CD8 T cells. The study's findings and limits: Surface CD5 looked about the same in the naive subsets, so the authors worked out TCR strength from TRB CDR3 properties. Partially decreased CXCR3 expression was recorded after cryopreservation, and fresh PBMCs were used in most assays.

The TRB cDNA libraries were prepared by 5' RACE with UMI labels. TCRdb re-called the 5' RACE reads, yielding one record per CDR3 amino acid sequence without DNA. This listing includes about 130,000 distinct CDR3 sequences. The chain uses TRBV29-1 and TRBJ2-7; TCRdb proposes TRBD1, but this gene call is untestable without DNA. The receptor was isolated from a human donor in good health. Some clones in this sample may be carry-over from other donors' samples. The sample taken for sequencing was naive CXCR3- CD8+ T cells from blood. Subset denoted: CD45RO-CCR7+CD27+CD95- naive CD8+ T cells lacking CXCR3 (TNR3-). The CDR3 spells CSVCLTRDREMDEQYF.